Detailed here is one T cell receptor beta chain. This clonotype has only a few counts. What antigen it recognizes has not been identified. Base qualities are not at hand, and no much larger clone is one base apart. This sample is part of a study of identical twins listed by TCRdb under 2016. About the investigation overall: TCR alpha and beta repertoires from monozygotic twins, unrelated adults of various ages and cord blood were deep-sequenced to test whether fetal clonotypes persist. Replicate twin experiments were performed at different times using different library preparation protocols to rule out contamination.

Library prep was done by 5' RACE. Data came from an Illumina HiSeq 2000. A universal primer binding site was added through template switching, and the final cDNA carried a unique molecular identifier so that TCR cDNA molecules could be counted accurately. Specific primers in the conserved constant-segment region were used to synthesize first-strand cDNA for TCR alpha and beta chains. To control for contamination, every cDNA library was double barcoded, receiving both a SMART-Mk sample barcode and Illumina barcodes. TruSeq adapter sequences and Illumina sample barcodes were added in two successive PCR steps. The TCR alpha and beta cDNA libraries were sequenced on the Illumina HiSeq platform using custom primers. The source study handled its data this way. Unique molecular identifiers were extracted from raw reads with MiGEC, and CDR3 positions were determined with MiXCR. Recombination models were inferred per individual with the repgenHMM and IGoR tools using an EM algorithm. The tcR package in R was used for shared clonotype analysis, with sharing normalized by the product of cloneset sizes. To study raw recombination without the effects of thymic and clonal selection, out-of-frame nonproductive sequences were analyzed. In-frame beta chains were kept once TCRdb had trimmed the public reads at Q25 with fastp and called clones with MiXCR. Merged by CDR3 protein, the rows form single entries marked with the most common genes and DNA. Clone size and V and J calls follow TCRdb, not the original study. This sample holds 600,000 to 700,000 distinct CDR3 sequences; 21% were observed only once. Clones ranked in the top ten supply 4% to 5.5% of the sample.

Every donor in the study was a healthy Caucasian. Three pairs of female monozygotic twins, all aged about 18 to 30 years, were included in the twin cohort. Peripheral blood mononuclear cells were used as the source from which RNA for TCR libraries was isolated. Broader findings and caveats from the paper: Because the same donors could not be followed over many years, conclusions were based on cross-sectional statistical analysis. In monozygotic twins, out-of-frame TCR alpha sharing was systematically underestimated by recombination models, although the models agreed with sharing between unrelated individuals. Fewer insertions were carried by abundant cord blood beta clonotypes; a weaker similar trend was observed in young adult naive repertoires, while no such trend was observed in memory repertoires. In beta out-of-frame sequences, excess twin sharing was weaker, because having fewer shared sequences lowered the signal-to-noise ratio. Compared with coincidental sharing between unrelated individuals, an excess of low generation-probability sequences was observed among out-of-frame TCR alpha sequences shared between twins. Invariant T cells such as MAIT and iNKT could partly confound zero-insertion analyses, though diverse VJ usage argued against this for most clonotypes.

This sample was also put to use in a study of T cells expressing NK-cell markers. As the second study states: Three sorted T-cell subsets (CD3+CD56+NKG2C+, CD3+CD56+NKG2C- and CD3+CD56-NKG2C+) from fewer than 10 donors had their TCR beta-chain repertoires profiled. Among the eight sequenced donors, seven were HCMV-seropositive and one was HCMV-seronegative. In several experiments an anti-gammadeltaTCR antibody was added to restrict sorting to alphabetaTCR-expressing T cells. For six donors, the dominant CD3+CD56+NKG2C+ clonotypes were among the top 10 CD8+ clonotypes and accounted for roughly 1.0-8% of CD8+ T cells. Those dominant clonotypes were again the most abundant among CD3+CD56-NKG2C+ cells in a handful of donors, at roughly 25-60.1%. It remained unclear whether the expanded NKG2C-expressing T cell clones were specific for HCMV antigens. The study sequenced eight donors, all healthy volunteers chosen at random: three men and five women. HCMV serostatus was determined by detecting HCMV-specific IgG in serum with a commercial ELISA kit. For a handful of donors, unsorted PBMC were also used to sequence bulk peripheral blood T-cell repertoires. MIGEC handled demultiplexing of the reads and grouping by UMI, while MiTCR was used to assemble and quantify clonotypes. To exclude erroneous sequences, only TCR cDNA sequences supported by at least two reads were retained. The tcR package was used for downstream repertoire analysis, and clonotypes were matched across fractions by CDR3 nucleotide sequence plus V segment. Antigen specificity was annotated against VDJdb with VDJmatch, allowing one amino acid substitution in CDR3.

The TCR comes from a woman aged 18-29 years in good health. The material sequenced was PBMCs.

The base sequence is TGCGCCAGCAGTGAGTTCACAGGGGAAGAGACCCAGTACTTC. This is translated as CASSEFTGEETQYF. The chain is made from TRBV10-1 and TRBJ2-5, with 7 central nucleotides matching TRBD1. The CDR3 has 14 amino acids, counting the end cysteine and phenylalanine. Only CDR3 DNA is held: 42 bases, read in frame from base 1. V is pruned by 1 base and J by 3 bases, leaving 2 bases of the junction without a gene match. The germline V gene (reference sequence) provides CDR1 WNHNN and CDR2 SYGVQD.